Included here is one TCR beta chain sequence, with context. TCRdb's copy holds only in-frame clones and misses some; the assay was immunoSEQ multiplex PCR. The table records 50,000 or so clones, roughly 94% of them present only once. V lost 6 bases, J lost 9 bases, and 21 bases lay in between. In germline, CDR1 is SGHVS, CDR2 FQNEAQ. The CDR3 loop spans 15 amino acids. The sample belongs to a study of control samples from healthy donors and cancer patients. Sample: blood. This chain links TRBV7-8 with TRBJ2-1; D perhaps matches TRBD1 (6 bases). The clonotype was recovered from a man aged 30-40 years in good health. The CDR3 spells CASSRSQSRGAEQFF. The DNA for the CDR3 is TGTGCCAGCAGTCGTAGCCAGTCCAGGGGCGCTGAGCAGTTCTTC. The whole variable domain, remainder taken from reference TRBV7-8 and TRBJ2-1, is GAGVSQSPRYKVAKRGQDVALRCDPISGHVSLFWYQQALGQGPEFLTYFQNEAQLDKSGLPSDRFFAERPEGSVSTLKIQRTQQEDSAVYLCASSRSQSRGAEQFFGPGTRLTVL.